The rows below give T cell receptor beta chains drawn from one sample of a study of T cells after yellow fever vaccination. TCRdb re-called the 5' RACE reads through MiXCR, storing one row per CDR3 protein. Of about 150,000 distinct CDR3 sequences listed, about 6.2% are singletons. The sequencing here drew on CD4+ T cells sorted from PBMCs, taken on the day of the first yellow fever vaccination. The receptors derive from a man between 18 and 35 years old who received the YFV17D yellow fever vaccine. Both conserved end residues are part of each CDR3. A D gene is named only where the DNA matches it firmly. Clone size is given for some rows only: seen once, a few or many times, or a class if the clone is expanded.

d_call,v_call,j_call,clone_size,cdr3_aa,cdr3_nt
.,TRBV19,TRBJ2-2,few,CASSISRVVVGELFF,TGTGCCAGTAGTATATCCAGGGTCGTGGTCGGGGAGCTGTTTTTT
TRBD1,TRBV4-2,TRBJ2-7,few,CASSQATAGGPYEQYF,TGTGCCAGCAGCCAAGCTACGGCAGGGGGTCCCTACGAGCAGTACTTC
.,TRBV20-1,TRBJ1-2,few,CSARGPLLTNYGYTF,TGCAGTGCTAGAGGCCCCCTGCTGACTAACTATGGCTACACCTTC
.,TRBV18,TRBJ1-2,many,CASSPDGGHGYTF,TGTGCCAGCTCACCCGACGGTGGACATGGCTACACCTTC
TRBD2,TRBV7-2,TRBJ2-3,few,CASSPRLAGGGTDTQYF,TGTGCCAGCAGCCCTCGTTTAGCGGGGGGCGGCACAGATACGCAGTATTTT
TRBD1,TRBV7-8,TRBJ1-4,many,CASSPRTGQARRSREKLFF,TGTGCCAGCAGCCCCAGGACGGGACAGGCGAGACGAAGTCGGGAAAAACTGTTTTTT
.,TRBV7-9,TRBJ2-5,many,CASSQQRYQETQYF,TGTGCCAGCAGCCAACAGCGGTACCAAGAGACCCAGTACTTC
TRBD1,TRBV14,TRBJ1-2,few,CASSRLPGTAPNYGYTF,TGTGCCAGCAGCCGACTACCTGGGACAGCTCCTAACTATGGCTACACCTTC
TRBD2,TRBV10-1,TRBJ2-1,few,CASVGGDLTPSYFNEQFF,TGCGCCAGCGTGGGGGGGGATCTAACCCCGTCCTACTTCAATGAGCAGTTCTTC
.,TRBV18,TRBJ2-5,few,CASSPAGLSETQYF,TGTGCCAGCTCACCCGCGGGGTTGAGCGAGACCCAGTACTTC
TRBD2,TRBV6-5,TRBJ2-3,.,CASSYRRGAYTDTQYF,TGTGCCAGCAGTTACCGGCGGGGGGCTTACACAGATACGCAGTATTTT
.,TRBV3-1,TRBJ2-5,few,CASSQWMGQQETQYF,TGTGCCAGCAGCCAATGGATGGGGCAGCAAGAGACCCAGTACTTC
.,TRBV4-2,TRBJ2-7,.,CASSQDRLGGGEQYF,TGTGCCAGCAGCCAAGATCGACTGGGGGGAGGCGAGCAGTACTTC
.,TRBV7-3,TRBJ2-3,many,CASSPMAAKSTDTQYF,TGTGCCAGCAGCCCCATGGCGGCAAAAAGCACAGATACGCAGTATTTT
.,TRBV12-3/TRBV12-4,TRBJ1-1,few,CASSLFRGPGDTEAFF,TGTGCCAGCAGTTTATTCCGGGGCCCCGGGGACACTGAAGCTTTCTTT
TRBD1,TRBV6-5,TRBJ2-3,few,CASSYRGQGDTQYF,TGTGCCAGCAGTTACAGGGGGCAGGGAGATACGCAGTATTTT
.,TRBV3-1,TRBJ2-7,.,CASSQAPGSREQYF,TGTGCCAGCAGCCAAGCACCGGGAAGTAGAGAGCAGTACTTC
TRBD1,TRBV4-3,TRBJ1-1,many,CASSLGTDTEAFF,TGCGCCAGCAGCCTAGGGACAGACACTGAAGCTTTCTTT